This T cell receptor beta chain was captured in a study of T-cell memory formation after mild COVID-19. This CDR3 spans 11 amino acids. Germline loops: CDR1 GTSNPN, CDR2 SVGIG (reference sequence). V lost 1 base and J 10 bases, leaving 8 bases between the germline ends. Amplification by 5'RACE using constant-segment primers produced TCR alpha and TCR beta cDNA libraries that carried sample barcodes and UMIs. TCRdb fed the 5' RACE reads into MiXCR, producing one record per CDR3 protein. Altogether 92,000 or so distinct CDR3 sequences are present, approximately 13% being singletons, with the ten largest covering about 26%.

The TCR was taken from an adult woman who had mild COVID-19 (a few samples of this study predate the infection). Cell type and time point are not known. The sequenced sample consisted of PBMCs or a T cell subset sorted from them (not recorded which). This chain joins TRBV30 and TRBJ2-1; the D is unclear. The DNA of the CDR3 is TGTGCCTGGAGTGGAAGGTCCGAGCAGTTCTTC. Translated: CAWSGRSEQFF.